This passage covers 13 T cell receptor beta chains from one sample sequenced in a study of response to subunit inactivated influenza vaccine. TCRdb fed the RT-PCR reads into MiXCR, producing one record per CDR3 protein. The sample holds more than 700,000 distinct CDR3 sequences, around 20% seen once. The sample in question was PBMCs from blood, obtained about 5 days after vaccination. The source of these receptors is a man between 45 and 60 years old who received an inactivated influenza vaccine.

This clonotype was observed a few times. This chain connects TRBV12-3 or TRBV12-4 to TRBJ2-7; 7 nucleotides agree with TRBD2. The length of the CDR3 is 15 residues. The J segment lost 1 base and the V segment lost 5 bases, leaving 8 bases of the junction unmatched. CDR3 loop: CASSHSGTPSYEQYF. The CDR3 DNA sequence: TGTGCCAGCAGTCACAGCGGGACTCCATCCTACGAGCAGTACTTC.

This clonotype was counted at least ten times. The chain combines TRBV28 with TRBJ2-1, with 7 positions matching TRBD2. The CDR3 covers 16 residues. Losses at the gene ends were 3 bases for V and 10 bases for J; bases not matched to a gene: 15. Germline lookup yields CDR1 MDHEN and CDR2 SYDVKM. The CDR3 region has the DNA TGTGCCAGCAGTTTTGGAGGGACCTACCTCGGGGGGGAGCAGTTCTTC. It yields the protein CASSFGGTYLGGEQFF.

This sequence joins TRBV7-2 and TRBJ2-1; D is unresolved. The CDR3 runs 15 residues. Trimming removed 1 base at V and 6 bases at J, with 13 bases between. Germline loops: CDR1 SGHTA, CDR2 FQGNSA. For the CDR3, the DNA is TGTGCCAGCAGCTTAGACCCCGGATACTTCAATGAGCAGTTCTTC. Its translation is CASSLDPGYFNEQFF.

CDR3 nucleotide sequence: TGCAGTGCCCTACAGGGAGGCACTGAAGCTTTCTTT. This codes for CSALQGGTEAFF. This sequence joins TRBV20-1 and TRBJ1-1, with a possible D match to TRBD1 (6 bases). Germline assignment: CDR1 DFQATT and CDR2 SNEGSKA (reference sequence). The CDR3 runs to 12 residues. The germline V and J ends were trimmed by 6 bases and 4 bases, with 12 bases remaining between them.

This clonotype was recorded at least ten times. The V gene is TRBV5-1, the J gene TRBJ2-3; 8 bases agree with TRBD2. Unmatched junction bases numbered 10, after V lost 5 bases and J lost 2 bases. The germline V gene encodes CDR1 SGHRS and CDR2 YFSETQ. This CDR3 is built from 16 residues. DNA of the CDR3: TGCGCCAGCAGAAGATCTGGCGGGGGGACCACAGATACGCAGTATTTT. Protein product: CASRRSGGGTTDTQYF.

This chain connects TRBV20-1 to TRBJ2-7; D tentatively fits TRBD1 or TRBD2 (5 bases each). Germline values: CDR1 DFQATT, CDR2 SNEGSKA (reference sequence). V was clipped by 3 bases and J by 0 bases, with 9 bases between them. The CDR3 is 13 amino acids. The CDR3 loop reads CSARGDPSYEQYF. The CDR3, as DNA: TGCAGTGCTAGGGGGGACCCCTCCTACGAGCAGTACTTC.

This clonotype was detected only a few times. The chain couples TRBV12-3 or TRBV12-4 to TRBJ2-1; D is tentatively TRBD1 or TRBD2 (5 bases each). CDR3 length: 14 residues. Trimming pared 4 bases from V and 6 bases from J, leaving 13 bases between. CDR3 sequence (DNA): TGTGCCAGCAGTTATGGCTCTGGGGGCAATGAGCAGTTCTTC. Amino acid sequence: CASSYGSGGNEQFF.

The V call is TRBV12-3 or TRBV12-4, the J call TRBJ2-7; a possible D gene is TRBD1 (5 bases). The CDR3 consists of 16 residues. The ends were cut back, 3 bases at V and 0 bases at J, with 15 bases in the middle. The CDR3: CASSFLAGQSSYEQYF. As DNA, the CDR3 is TGTGCCAGCAGTTTTTTGGCCGGACAAAGCTCCTACGAGCAGTACTTC.

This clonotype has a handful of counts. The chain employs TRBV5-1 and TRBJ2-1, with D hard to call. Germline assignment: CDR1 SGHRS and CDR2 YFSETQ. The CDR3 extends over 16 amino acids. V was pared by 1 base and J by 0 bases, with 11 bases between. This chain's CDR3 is CASSLTVPSSYNEQFF. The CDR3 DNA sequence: TGCGCCAGCAGCTTGACAGTCCCGAGCTCCTACAATGAGCAGTTCTTC.

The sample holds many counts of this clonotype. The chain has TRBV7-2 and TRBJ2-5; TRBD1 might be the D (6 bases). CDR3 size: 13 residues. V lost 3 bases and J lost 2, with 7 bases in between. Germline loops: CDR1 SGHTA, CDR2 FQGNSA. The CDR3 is CASSFGQQETQYF. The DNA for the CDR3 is TGTGCCAGCAGCTTTGGACAGCAAGAGACCCAGTACTTC.

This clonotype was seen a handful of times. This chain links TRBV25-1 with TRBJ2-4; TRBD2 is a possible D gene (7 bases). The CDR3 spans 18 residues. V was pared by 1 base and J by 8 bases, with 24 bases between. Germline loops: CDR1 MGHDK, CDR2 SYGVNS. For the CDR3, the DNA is TGTGCCAGCAGTGAATTGGAGGGGGACATAGGGAGGGAAGACATTCAGTACTTC. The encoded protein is CASSELEGDIGREDIQYF. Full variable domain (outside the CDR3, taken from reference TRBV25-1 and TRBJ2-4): EADIYQTPRYLVIGTGKKITLECSQTMGHDKMYWYQQDPGMELHLIHYSYGVNSTEKGDLSSESTVSRIRTEHFPLTLESARPSHTSQYLCASSELEGDIGREDIQYFGAGTRLSVL.

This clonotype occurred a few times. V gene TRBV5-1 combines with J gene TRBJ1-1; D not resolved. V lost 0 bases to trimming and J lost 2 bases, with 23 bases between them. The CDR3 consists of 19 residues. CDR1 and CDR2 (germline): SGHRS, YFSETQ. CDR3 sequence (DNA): TGCGCCAGCAGCTTGGAGGGAACGAGAACTTTAGAGCCAAACACTGAAGCTTTCTTT. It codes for CASSLEGTRTLEPNTEAFF.

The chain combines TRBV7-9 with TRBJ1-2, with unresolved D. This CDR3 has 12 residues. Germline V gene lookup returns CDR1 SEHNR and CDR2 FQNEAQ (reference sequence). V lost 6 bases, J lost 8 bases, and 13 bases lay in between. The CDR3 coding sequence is TGTGCCAGCAGGAGGGCAGGCGAGGGCTACACCTTC. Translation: CASRRAGEGYTF.